These 5 T cell receptor beta chains originate from one sample sequenced in a study of cytomegalovirus exposure and HLA in healthy donors. Vbeta (60) and Jbeta (13) primers were used in the PCR. Only in-frame clones appear in the TCRdb table, and some are missing; sequencing was by immunoSEQ multiplex PCR. The repertoire holds about 130,000 clones, with more than 70% as singletons. The sequenced material came from PBMCs. These receptors all come from a man in his forties or fifties in good health and CMV-seronegative.

This clone showed up just a few times. The chain employs TRBV28 and TRBJ2-1; 8 bases are a match to TRBD1. J gave up 4 bases and V 8 bases, and 7 bases lay outside the gene matches. The CDR3 is 14 amino acids. Germline V gene sequence: CDR1 MDHEN, CDR2 SYDVKM. As DNA, the CDR3 is TGTGCCAGCGCGCCGGACAGGGTATACAATGAGCAGTTCTTC. It yields the protein CASAPDRVYNEQFF. Using reference TRBV28 and TRBJ2-1 for the parts outside the CDR3, the full variable domain is DVKVTQSSRYLVKRTGEKVFLECVQDMDHENMFWYRQDPGLGLRLIYFSYDVKMKEKGDIPEGYSVSREKKERFSLILESASTNQTSMYLCASAPDRVYNEQFFGPGTRLTVL.

There are a few counts of this clone. The V gene is TRBV7-3, the J gene TRBJ2-1; 7 positions agree with TRBD2. V shed 2 bases and J 8 bases; nucleotides not matched to a gene: 15. The germline V gene encodes CDR1 SGHTA and CDR2 FQGTGA. This CDR3 comprises 17 residues. As DNA, the CDR3 is TGTGCCAGCAGCTTAGGGGGGGGGATCACGCAGACAGATGAGCAGTTCTTC. Protein: CASSLGGGITQTDEQFF.

This clone was observed a few times. This chain links TRBV19 with TRBJ2-7; D is ambiguous. Germline assignment: CDR1 LNHDA and CDR2 SQIVND (reference sequence). CDR3 size: 13 residues. Trimming pared 4 bases from V and 1 base from J, leaving 8 bases between. CDR3: CASSKVRSYEQYF. CDR3 nucleotides: TGTGCCAGTAGTAAGGTCAGGTCCTACGAGCAGTACTTC.

Points on this clone: The identical CDR3 is also encoded by other nucleotide sequences in the sample. J is TRBJ2-3 and V is TRBV30, with D maybe TRBD2 (5 bases). Trimming pared 5 bases from V and 6 bases from J, leaving 9 bases between. Germline V gives CDR1 GTSNPN, CDR2 SVGIG (reference sequence). The length of the CDR3 is 11 residues. CDR3 protein: CAWGRGDTQYF. The DNA for the CDR3 is TGTGCCTGGGGGAGAGGGGATACGCAGTATTTT.

This rearrangement joins TRBV29-1 to TRBJ2-2, with 7 bases identical to TRBD2. CDR3 size: 16 residues. The germline V gene encodes CDR1 SQVTM and CDR2 ANQGSEA. V lost 0 bases and J lost 7; bases outside the gene matches: 11. CDR3 sequence (DNA): TGCAGCGTTGAAGAGCGTTCGGCTAGCGGCGGCGGGGAGCTGTTTTTT. Its translation is CSVEERSASGGGELFF.